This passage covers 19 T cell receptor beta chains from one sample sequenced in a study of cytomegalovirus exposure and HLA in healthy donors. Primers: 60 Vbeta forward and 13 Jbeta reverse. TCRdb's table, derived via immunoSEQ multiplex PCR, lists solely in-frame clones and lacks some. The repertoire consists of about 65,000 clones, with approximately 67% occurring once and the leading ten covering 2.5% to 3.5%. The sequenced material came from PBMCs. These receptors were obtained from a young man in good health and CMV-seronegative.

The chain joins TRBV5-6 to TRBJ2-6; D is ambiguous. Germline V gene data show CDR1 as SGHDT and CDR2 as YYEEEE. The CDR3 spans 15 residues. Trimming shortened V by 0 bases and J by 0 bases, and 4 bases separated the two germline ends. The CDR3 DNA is TGTGCCAGCAGCTTGGGTAGCTCTGGGGCCAACGTCCTGACTTTC. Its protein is CASSLGSSGANVLTF.

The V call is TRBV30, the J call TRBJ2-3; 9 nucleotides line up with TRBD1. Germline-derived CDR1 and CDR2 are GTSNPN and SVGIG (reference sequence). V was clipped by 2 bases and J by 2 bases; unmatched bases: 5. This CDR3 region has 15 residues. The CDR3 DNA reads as TGTGCCTGGAGTCACAGGGGGCGAAACACAGATACGCAGTATTTT. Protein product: CAWSHRGRNTDTQYF. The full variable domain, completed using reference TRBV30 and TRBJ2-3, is SQTIHQWPATLVQPVGSPLSLECTVEGTSNPNLYWYRQAAGRGLQLLFYSVGIGQISSEVPQNLSASRPQDRQFILSSKKLLLSDSGFYLCAWSHRGRNTDTQYFGPGTRLTVL.

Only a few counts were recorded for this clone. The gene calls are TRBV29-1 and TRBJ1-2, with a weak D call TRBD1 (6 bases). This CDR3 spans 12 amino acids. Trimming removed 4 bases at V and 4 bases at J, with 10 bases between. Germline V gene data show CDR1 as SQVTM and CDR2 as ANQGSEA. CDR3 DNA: TGCAGCGTTGGAAGGGACACCTATGGCTACACCTTC. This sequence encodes CSVGRDTYGYTF.

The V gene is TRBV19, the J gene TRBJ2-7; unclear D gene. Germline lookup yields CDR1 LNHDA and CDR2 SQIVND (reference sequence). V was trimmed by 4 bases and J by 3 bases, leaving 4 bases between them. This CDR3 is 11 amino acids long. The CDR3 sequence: CASSSIYEQYF. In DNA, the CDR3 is TGTGCCAGTAGTAGTATCTACGAGCAGTACTTC.

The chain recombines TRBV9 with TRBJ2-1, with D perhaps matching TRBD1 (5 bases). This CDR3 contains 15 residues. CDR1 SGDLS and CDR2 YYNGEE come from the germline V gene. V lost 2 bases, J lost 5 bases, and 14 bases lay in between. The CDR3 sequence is CASSVVQGSNNEQFF. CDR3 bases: TGTGCCAGCAGCGTTGTCCAGGGATCAAACAATGAGCAGTTCTTC.

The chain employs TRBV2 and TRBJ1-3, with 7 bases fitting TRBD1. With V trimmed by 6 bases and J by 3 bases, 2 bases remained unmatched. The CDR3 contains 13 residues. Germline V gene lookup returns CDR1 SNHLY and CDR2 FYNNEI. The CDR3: CASSRTGGNTIYF. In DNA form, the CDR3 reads TGTGCCAGCAGCCGGACAGGTGGAAACACCATATATTTT.

In DNA, the CDR3 is TGCGCCAGCAGGTCTGGCGGGGGGGTCTACAATGAGCAGTTCTTC. Protein sequence: CASRSGGGVYNEQFF. V usage is TRBV5-1 and J usage is TRBJ2-1; 9 bases agree with TRBD2. This CDR3 spans 15 amino acids. Germline CDR1 and CDR2: SGHRS and YFSETQ. The V and J ends lost 5 bases and 3 bases, in that order; junction bases with no gene match: 6.

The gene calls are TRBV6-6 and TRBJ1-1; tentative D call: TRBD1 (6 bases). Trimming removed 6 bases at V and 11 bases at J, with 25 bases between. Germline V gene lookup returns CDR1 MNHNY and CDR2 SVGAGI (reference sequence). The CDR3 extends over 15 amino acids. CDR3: CASRPTVEMGASAFF. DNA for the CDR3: TGTGCCAGCAGACCCACCGTGGAGATGGGGGCATCGGCTTTCTTT.

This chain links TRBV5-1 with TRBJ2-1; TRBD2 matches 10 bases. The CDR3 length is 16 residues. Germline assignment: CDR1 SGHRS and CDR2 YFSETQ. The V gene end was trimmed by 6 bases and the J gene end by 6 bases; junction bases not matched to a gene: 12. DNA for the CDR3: TGCGCCAGCACAGTAGCGGGGGGAACCCCCGGCAATGAGCAGTTCTTC. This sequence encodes CASTVAGGTPGNEQFF.

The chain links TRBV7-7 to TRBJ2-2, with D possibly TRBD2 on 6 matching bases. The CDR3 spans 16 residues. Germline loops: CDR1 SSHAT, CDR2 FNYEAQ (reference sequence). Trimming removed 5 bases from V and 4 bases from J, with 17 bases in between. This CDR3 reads CASSPTGGVGTGELFF. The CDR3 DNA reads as TGTGCCAGCAGCCCGACGGGCGGGGTGGGCACCGGGGAGCTGTTTTTT.

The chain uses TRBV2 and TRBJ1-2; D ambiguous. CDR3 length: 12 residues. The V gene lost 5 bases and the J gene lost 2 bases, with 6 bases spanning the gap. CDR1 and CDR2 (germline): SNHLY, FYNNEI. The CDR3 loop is CASSRGNYGYTF. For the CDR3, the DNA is TGTGCCAGCAGTCGGGGAAACTATGGCTACACCTTC.

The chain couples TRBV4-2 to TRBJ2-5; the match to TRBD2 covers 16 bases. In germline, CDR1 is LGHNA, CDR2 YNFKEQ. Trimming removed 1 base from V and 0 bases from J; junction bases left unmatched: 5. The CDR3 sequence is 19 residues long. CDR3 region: CASSQVGTSGGVDQETQYF. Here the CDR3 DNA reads TGTGCCAGCAGCCAAGTCGGGACTAGCGGGGGGGTCGACCAAGAGACCCAGTACTTC.

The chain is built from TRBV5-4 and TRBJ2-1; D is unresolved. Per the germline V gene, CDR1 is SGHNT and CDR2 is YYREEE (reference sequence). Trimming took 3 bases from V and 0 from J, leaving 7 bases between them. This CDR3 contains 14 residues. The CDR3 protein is CASSYSSSYNEQFF. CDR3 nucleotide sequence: TGTGCCAGCAGCTATAGTAGCTCCTACAATGAGCAGTTCTTC.

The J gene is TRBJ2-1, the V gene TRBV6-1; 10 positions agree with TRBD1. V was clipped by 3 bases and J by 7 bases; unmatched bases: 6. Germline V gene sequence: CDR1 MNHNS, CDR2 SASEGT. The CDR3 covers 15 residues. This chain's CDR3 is CASSEWDRGLNEQFF. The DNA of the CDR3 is TGTGCCAGCAGTGAGTGGGACAGGGGACTAAATGAGCAGTTCTTC.

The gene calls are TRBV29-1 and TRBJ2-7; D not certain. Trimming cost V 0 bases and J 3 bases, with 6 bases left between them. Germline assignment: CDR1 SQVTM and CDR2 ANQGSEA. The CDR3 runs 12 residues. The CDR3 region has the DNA TGCAGCGTTGAAGAAACAAACTACGAGCAGTACTTC. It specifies CSVEETNYEQYF.

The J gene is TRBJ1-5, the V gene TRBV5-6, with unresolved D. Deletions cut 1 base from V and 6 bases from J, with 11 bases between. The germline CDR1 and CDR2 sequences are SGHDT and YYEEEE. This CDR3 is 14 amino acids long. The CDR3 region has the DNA TGTGCCAGCAGCTTGAACTCTGCGGGTCAGCCCCAGCATTTT. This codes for CASSLNSAGQPQHF.

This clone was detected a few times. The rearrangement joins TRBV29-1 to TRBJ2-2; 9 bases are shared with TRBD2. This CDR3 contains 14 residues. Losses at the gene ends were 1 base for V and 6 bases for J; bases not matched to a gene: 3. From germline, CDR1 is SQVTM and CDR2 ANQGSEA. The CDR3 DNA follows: TGCAGCGTTGAAGGGCGGGGGGGCGCCGGGGAGCTGTTTTTT. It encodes CSVEGRGGAGELFF.

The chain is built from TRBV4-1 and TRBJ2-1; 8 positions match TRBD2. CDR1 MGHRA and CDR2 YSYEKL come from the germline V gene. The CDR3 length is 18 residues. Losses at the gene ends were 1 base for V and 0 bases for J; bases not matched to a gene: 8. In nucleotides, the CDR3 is TGCGCCAGCAGCCAAGTCCAAAGCGGGGGTAGCTCCTACAATGAGCAGTTCTTC. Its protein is CASSQVQSGGSSYNEQFF.

CDR3 region: CASSSERGRFYNEQFF. CDR3 nucleotides: TGTGCCAGCAGCTCCGAGCGGGGTCGATTCTACAATGAGCAGTTCTTC. The V gene is TRBV5-6, the J gene TRBJ2-1, with TRBD2 matching over 7 bases. CDR3 length: 16 amino acids. J lost 3 bases, V lost 3 bases, and 9 bases had no gene match. CDR1 is SGHDT, CDR2 YYEEEE, per germline.